The source of this T cell receptor beta chain is a study of read filtering for tumor transcriptome and immune sequencing. Points from the study as a whole: Roughly 82% of IR-seq clonotypes had a single read, yet these held roughly 3.7% of reads. Correlation between methods rose after single-read clonotypes were removed.

The library was built from about 0.4 ug RNA with molecular barcoded adaptors for alpha/delta and beta/gamma chains. TCRdb re-called the reads with MiXCR, one entry per CDR3 protein. The table has about 37,000 distinct CDR3 sequences, about 11% seen once; the top ten hold about 38%. CDR1 MNHNY and CDR2 SVGAGI come from the germline V gene (reference sequence). The CDR3 length is 13 residues. The V end lost 6 bases, the J end lost 7 bases, and 13 bases lay between the germline ends. The sample holds many counts of this clonotype. The target antigen is unknown. The sequenced sample consisted of a population of CD138-negative cells sorted from bone marrow. The TCR originated in a donor over 35 with multiple myeloma. The rearrangement joins TRBV6-6 to TRBJ2-1, with D perhaps being TRBD1 or TRBD2 (5 bases each). As DNA, the CDR3 is TGTGCCAGCAGACAGGACGGGATAAATGAGCAGTTCTTC. It encodes CASRQDGINEQFF.